A single sample gave rise to the 26 T cell receptor beta chains below, sequenced in a study of Graves' ophthalmopathy and Graves' hyperthyroidism. The authors amplified TCR beta CDR3 regions from RNA transcripts. RT-PCR with HTBI primers came first, then second-round multiplex PCR. TCRdb re-called the multiplex PCR reads through MiXCR, storing one row per CDR3 protein. The sample consists of some 360,000 distinct CDR3 sequences, roughly 15% of them appearing once. The sample taken for sequencing was peripheral blood. The receptor source for this set is an adult woman with stable Graves' hyperthyroidism.

This clonotype was detected many times. J is TRBJ2-7 and V is TRBV7-6, with D maybe TRBD2 (5 bases). Germline V gives CDR1 SGHVS, CDR2 FNYEAQ. CDR3 length: 15 amino acids. The ends were cut back, 6 bases at V and 1 base at J, with 16 bases in the middle. CDR3 residues: CASSSGVIGSYEQYF. The CDR3 nucleotides read TGTGCCAGCAGTTCCGGGGTGATTGGGTCCTACGAGCAGTACTTC.

This clonotype was detected only a few times. This sequence joins TRBV18 and TRBJ2-4; TRBD2 might be the D (5 bases). Germline V gene data show CDR1 as KGHSH and CDR2 as LQKENI. The CDR3 runs 18 residues. V was trimmed by 6 bases and J by 0 bases, leaving 21 bases between them. The CDR3 DNA sequence: TGTGCCAGCTCCCGAGAATTACCCCAGGACTTAGCCAAAAACATTCAGTACTTC. Amino acids: CASSRELPQDLAKNIQYF. Filled out from reference TRBV18 and TRBJ2-4, the complete variable domain reads NAGVMQNPRHLVRRRGQEARLRCSPMKGHSHVYWYRQLPEEGLKFMVYLQKENIIDESGMPKERFSAEFPKEGPSILRIQQVVRGDSAAYFCASSRELPQDLAKNIQYFGAGTRLSVL.

There are many counts of this clonotype. This rearrangement joins TRBV7-2 to TRBJ1-5; D is ambiguous. V was cut by 0 bases and J by 6 bases, with 6 bases left in between. The V gene's germline CDR1 is SGHTA and CDR2 FQGNSA. The CDR3 is 13 residues long. The CDR3 protein is CASSLAATQPQHF. The DNA of the CDR3 is TGTGCCAGCAGCTTAGCGGCAACTCAGCCCCAGCATTTT.

This clonotype was found many times. Relative to the germline gene, one junction end is altered; a read error may explain this. The rearrangement uses TRBV24-1 and TRBJ2-5; 11 bases are shared with TRBD2. The CDR3 contains 13 residues. Per germline, CDR1 KGHDR and CDR2 SFDVKD. The chain's CDR3 is CATRGLAEETQHF. The CDR3 nucleotides are TGTGCCACCAGGGGACTAGCGGAAGAGACCCAGCACTTC.

This clonotype was seen at least ten times. The rearrangement links TRBV7-2 to TRBJ2-7, with D uncertain. CDR1 is SGHTA, CDR2 FQGNSA, per germline. This CDR3 has 13 residues. V was clipped by 2 bases and J by 2 bases, with 7 bases between them. The CDR3 protein is CASSLWVAYEQYF. The DNA for the CDR3 is TGTGCCAGCAGCTTATGGGTGGCCTACGAGCAGTACTTC.

This clonotype was seen many times. The chain has TRBV20-1 and TRBJ2-7; D might be TRBD1 (5 bases). The ends were cut back, 5 bases at V and 0 bases at J, with 14 bases in the middle. The CDR3 runs 14 residues. Germline lookup yields CDR1 DFQATT and CDR2 SNEGSKA (reference sequence). Written as DNA, the CDR3 is TGCAGTGCTGGCAGGGTCCGAAGCTCCTACGAGCAGTACTTC. It translates to CSAGRVRSSYEQYF.

As to this clonotype: A read error is possible here, since a much larger clone lies one base away. The chain uses TRBV5-1 and TRBJ1-1, with no clear D. Germline V gene data show CDR1 as SGHRS and CDR2 as YFSETQ. The CDR3 spans 14 residues. The DNA for the CDR3 is TGCGCCATCAGCTTGGGTCCACTGAGTCGTGAAGCTTTCTTT. Its protein is CAISLGPLSREAFF.

This clonotype occurred many times. CDR3 region: CASSRGVNTEAFF. CDR3 DNA: TGTGCCAGCAGCCGGGGGGTCAACACTGAAGCTTTCTTT. The V and J genes are TRBV11-3 and TRBJ1-1; TRBD1 might be the D (5 bases). The CDR3 runs to 13 residues. Germline loops: CDR1 SGHNT, CDR2 YENEEA. V was shortened by 5 bases and J by 2 bases, with 9 bases between the two germline ends.

This clonotype was found a few times. A much larger clone differs from this one at a single base, so this may be a read error. The chain carries TRBV4-3 and TRBJ2-7; 10 bases agree with TRBD1. The length of the CDR3 is 14 residues. CDR1 and CDR2 from the germline V gene are LGHNA and YSLEER. V lost 2 bases to trimming and J lost 8 bases; unmatched junction nucleotides: 6. CDR3 in amino acids: CASSQTGTGVKQYF. In nucleotides, the CDR3 is TGCGCCAGCAGCCAAACCGGGACAGGGGTCAAGCAGTACTTC.

This clonotype was counted many times. The chain recombines TRBV20-1 with TRBJ2-5, with TRBD2 identical over 10 bases. V was clipped by 0 bases and J by 2 bases; unmatched bases: 9. The CDR3 spans 17 residues. From germline, CDR1 is DFQATT and CDR2 SNEGSKA (reference sequence). CDR3 residues: CSARDPSSGSTQETQYF. The DNA of the CDR3 is TGCAGTGCTAGAGATCCGTCTAGCGGGAGTACGCAAGAGACCCAGTACTTC.

This clonotype was picked up many times. The chain employs TRBV20-1 and TRBJ2-2, with 14 bases matching TRBD2. The CDR3 loop spans 16 amino acids. V was clipped by 6 bases and J by 7 bases; unmatched bases: 10. The V gene's germline CDR1 is DFQATT and CDR2 SNEGSKA (reference sequence). CDR3 sequence reads: CSARPGTSGRNGELFF. CDR3 bases: TGCAGTGCCCGCCCCGGGACTAGCGGGAGAAACGGGGAGCTGTTTTTT.

This clonotype was seen ten or more times. The CDR3 sequence: CSVDEVRDRGNYGYTF. CDR3 DNA: TGCAGCGTTGATGAGGTCCGGGACAGGGGGAACTATGGCTACACCTTC. V usage is TRBV29-1 and J usage is TRBJ1-2; 11 bases are a match to TRBD1. The CDR3 has 16 amino acids. V gave up 3 bases and J gave up 2 bases; unmatched junction bases: 8. Germline V gene sequence: CDR1 SQVTM, CDR2 ANQGSEA.

There are a few counts of this clonotype. The chain uses TRBV12-3 or TRBV12-4 and TRBJ2-1; D perhaps matches TRBD1 (6 bases). The CDR3 totals 13 residues. Trimming removed 1 base at V and 9 bases at J, with 10 bases between. CDR3 nucleotide sequence: TGTGCCAGCAGTTTAGACAGGGTTCTTGAGCAGTTCTTC. Translation gives CASSLDRVLEQFF.

The V gene is TRBV11-2, the J gene TRBJ2-5; 14 bases fit TRBD2. Trimming removed 4 bases from V and 4 bases from J; junction bases left unmatched: 2. The CDR3 runs to 15 residues. Germline CDR1 is SGHAT and CDR2 is FQNNGV. The CDR3 here is CASSSGLAGAETQYF. The CDR3 DNA follows: TGTGCCAGCAGCTCGGGACTAGCGGGAGCAGAGACCCAGTACTTC.

This clonotype was seen repeatedly, ten times or more. This chain connects TRBV28 to TRBJ2-4; D is possibly TRBD1 (5 bases). The V end was cut by 5 bases, the J end by 7 bases, with 18 bases between. CDR3 length equals 15 residues. Germline loops: CDR1 MDHEN, CDR2 SYDVKM. CDR3 in amino acids: CASSPSFGAANIQYF. CDR3 in DNA: TGTGCCAGCAGTCCCTCTTTTGGGGCGGCGAACATTCAGTACTTC.

This clonotype has ten or more counts. J is TRBJ2-7 and V is TRBV15; no definite D call. CDR1 is LNHNV and CDR2 is YYDKDF in the germline V gene (reference sequence). The V end lost 3 bases, the J end lost 0 bases, and 6 bases lay between the germline ends. CDR3 length: 13 amino acids. The CDR3 sequence: CATSSMSSYEQYF. The CDR3 DNA reads as TGTGCCACCAGCAGTATGAGCTCCTACGAGCAGTACTTC.

Many counts were recorded for this clonotype. The V call is TRBV6-2 or TRBV6-3, the J call TRBJ2-7, with D perhaps assigned TRBD1 or TRBD2 (7 bases each). There are 13 residues in the CDR3. Looked up from germline, CDR1 is MNHEY and CDR2 is SVGEGT. V was cut by 6 bases and J by 6 bases, with 15 bases left in between. In nucleotides, the CDR3 is TGTGCCAGCAGGCCAACAGGGGAGGGCGAGCAGTACTTC. Translated, it gives CASRPTGEGEQYF.

This clonotype was seen ten or more times. This chain uses TRBV2 with TRBJ1-5; 8 bases are a match to TRBD1. CDR3 size: 15 residues. Germline loops: CDR1 SNHLY, CDR2 FYNNEI. J was trimmed by 2 bases and V by 2 bases; bases with no gene match: 2. The CDR3, as DNA: TGTGCCAGCAGTGAACGGACAGGGCGCAATCAGCCCCAGCATTTT. Translation gives CASSERTGRNQPQHF.

The gene calls are TRBV28 and TRBJ1-2; D gene uncertain. The germline V gene has CDR1 MDHEN and CDR2 SYDVKM. The CDR3 loop spans 12 amino acids. Trimming took 5 bases from V and 3 from J, leaving 7 bases between them. The CDR3: CASSGLYYGYTF. CDR3 sequence (DNA): TGTGCCAGCAGTGGGCTGTACTATGGCTACACCTTC.

In its sample, this clonotype was seen many times. The chain has TRBV12-3 or TRBV12-4 and TRBJ2-7; perhaps D is TRBD1 or TRBD2 (6 bases each). Trimming cost V 5 bases and J 0 bases, with 14 bases left between them. CDR3 length: 15 residues. In nucleotides, the CDR3 is TGTGCCAGCAGTAAAAGGGGGGCTCTCTCCTACGAGCAGTACTTC. As protein: CASSKRGALSYEQYF.

As for this clonotype: The junction differs from germline at one of its ends, possibly a read error. The chain uses TRBV29-1 and TRBJ2-7; no reliable D call. The germline V gene encodes CDR1 SQVTM and CDR2 ANQGSEA. The CDR3 has 14 amino acids. CDR3 protein: CSVEVPVLLYDQYF. The CDR3 coding sequence is TGCAGCGTTGAAGTACCGGTACTCTTATACGATCAGTACTTC.

On this clonotype itself: Just one base apart from a much larger clone, this may be a read error. The J gene is TRBJ1-5, the V gene TRBV7-2; a possible D gene is TRBD1 (5 bases). This CDR3 region has 15 residues. Germline V gene lookup returns CDR1 SGHTA and CDR2 FQGNSA. The CDR3 sequence is CAISYQGTSNQPQHF. The CDR3 region has the DNA TGTGCCATCAGCTATCAGGGTACCTCCAATCAGCCCCAGCATTTT.

This clonotype was counted only a few times. Possible read error: a much larger clone is one base away. This chain connects TRBV7-2 to TRBJ2-5, with a tentative D call TRBD2 (5 bases). This CDR3 region has 13 residues. CDR1 is SGHTA, CDR2 FQGNSA, per germline. DNA for the CDR3: TGTTCCAGCAGCTTTAGCGTCCAAGAGACCCAGTACTTC. Translated: CSSSFSVQETQYF.

This clonotype was detected only once. The chain joins TRBV27 to TRBJ1-1; D remains ambiguous. V gave up 7 bases and J gave up 2 bases, with 17 bases separating them. This CDR3 is built from 15 residues. Germline V gene lookup returns CDR1 MNHEY and CDR2 SMNVEV (reference sequence). The chain's CDR3 is CASTQVEAVNTEAFF. In nucleotides, the CDR3 is TGTGCCAGCACCCAAGTTGAGGCAGTTAACACTGAAGCTTTCTTT.

In its sample, this clonotype was seen many times. V gene TRBV4-1 combines with J gene TRBJ1-3; D is uncertain. Germline V lookup: CDR1 MGHRA, CDR2 YSYEKL. The CDR3 has 14 residues. V shed 2 bases and J shed 4 bases, with 9 bases lying between them. The CDR3 loop is CASSQPPEGNTIYF. The CDR3 DNA reads as TGCGCCAGCAGCCAACCACCGGAAGGAAACACCATATATTTT.

In this sample, this clonotype turned up many times. The V and J genes are TRBV5-1 and TRBJ2-7; maybe TRBD1 (5 bases). This CDR3 spans 14 amino acids. Trimming removed 4 bases at V and 3 bases at J, with 14 bases between. Per germline, CDR1 SGHRS and CDR2 YFSETQ. The CDR3 DNA reads as TGCGCCAGCAGCACCAAGCAGGGCTACTACGAGCAGTACTTC. This translates into CASSTKQGYYEQYF.